This T cell receptor (beta chain) was sequenced for a study of follicular helper T cells after annual influenza vaccination. This sample's time point: 2015-2016 season, pre-vaccination. V dropped 4 bases and J dropped 4 bases, with 9 bases sitting between them. This CDR3 is built from 13 residues. Per germline, CDR1 SGHRS and CDR2 YFSETQ. The table came from immunoSEQ multiplex PCR; TCRdb's copy has only in-frame clones and leaves some out. There are approximately 6,500 clones in the sample; around 86% occur only once, and 0.6% to 0.95% lies in the top ten. This rearrangement joins TRBV5-1 to TRBJ1-5, with a weak D call TRBD1 (5 bases). The source of this sequence is an adult who received the influenza vaccine. Here the sequenced sample was CXCR5- memory CD4+ T cells sorted from blood, taken on the day of influenza vaccination. The CDR3 protein is CASSPGLNQPQHF. The CDR3 DNA reads as TGCGCCAGCAGCCCGGGACTTAATCAGCCCCAGCATTTT.